These 2 T cell receptor beta chains were sequenced from one sample in a study of shared clonotypes between healthy human individuals. Profiled with immunoSEQ multiplex PCR; TCRdb holds only in-frame clones, not every one. The sample holds some 1.5 million clones, around 98% seen once. Material: naive CD4+ T cells sorted from blood. Subset specified: CD45RA+ positively selected. These receptors were obtained from a man aged 25-45 years in good health.

The chain joins TRBV7-9 to TRBJ2-2, with D possibly TRBD2 on 5 matching bases. V was trimmed by 10 bases and J by 1 base, leaving 19 bases between them. Per the germline V gene, CDR1 is SEHNR and CDR2 is FQNEAQ (reference sequence). The CDR3 extends over 16 amino acids. The CDR3 DNA reads as TGTGCCACCCAGCGGACCAGCGAACAGAACACCGGGGAGCTGTTTTTT. Translation gives CATQRTSEQNTGELFF.

For this clone: Relative to the germline gene, one junction end is altered; a read error may explain this. The DNA for the CDR3 is TGTGCCACCAGCCCCGGGACAGGGAATTACTACGGCTACACCTTC. Its translation is CATSPGTGNYYGYTF. The chain employs TRBV15 and TRBJ1-2; 9 nucleotides match TRBD1. The germline gives CDR1 LNHNV, CDR2 YYDKDF (reference sequence). The CDR3 loop spans 15 amino acids.